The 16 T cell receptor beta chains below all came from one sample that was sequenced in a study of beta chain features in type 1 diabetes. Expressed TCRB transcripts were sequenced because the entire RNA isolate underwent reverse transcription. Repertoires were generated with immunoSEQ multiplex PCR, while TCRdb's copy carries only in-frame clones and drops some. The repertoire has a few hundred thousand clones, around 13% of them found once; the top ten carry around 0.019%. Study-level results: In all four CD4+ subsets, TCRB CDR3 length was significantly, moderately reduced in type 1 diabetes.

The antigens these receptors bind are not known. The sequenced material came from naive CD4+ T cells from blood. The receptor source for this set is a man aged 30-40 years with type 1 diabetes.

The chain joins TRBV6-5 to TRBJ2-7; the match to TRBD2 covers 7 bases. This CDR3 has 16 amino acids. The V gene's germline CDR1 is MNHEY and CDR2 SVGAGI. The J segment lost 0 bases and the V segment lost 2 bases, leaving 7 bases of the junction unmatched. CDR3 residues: CASSYAGLPSSYEQYF. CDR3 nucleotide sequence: TGTGCCAGCAGTTACGCGGGACTACCCAGCTCCTACGAGCAGTACTTC.

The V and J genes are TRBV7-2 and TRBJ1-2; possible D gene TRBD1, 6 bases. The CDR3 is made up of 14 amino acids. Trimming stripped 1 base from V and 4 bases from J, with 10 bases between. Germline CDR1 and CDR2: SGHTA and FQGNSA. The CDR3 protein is CASSLGTEFYGYTF. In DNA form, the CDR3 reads TGTGCCAGCAGCTTAGGGACAGAATTCTATGGCTACACCTTC.

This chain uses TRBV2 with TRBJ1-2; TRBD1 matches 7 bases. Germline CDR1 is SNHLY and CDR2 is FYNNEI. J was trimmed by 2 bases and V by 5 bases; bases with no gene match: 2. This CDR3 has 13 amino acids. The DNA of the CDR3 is TGTGCCAGCAGTCCGACAGGGAACTATGGCTACACCTTC. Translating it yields CASSPTGNYGYTF.

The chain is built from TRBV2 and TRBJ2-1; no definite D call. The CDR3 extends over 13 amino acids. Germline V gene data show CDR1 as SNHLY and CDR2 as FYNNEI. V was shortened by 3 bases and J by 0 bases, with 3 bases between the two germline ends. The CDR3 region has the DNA TGTGCCAGCAGTGACTTCTCCTACAATGAGCAGTTCTTC. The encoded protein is CASSDFSYNEQFF. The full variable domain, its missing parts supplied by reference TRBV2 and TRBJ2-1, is EPEVTQTPSHQVTQMGQEVILRCVPISNHLYFYWYRQILGQKVEFLVSFYNNEISEKSEIFDDQFSVERPDGSNFTLKIRSTKLEDSAMYFCASSDFSYNEQFFGPGTRLTVL.

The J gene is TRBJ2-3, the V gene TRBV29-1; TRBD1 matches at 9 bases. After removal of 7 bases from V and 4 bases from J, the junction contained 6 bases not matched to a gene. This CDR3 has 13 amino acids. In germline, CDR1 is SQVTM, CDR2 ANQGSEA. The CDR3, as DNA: TGCAGCGGGGGACAGGGCGGACCAGATACGCAGTATTTT. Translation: CSGGQGGPDTQYF.

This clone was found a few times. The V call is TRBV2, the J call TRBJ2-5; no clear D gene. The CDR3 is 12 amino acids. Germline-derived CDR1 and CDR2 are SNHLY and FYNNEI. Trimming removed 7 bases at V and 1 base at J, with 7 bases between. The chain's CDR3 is CASTTGQETQYF. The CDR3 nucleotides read TGTGCCAGCACCACCGGCCAAGAGACCCAGTACTTC.

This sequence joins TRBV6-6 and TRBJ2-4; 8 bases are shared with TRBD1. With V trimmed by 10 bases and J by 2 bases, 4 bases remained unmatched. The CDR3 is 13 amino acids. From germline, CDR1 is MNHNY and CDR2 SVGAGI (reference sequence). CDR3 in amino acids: CATGQGPKNIQYF. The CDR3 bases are TGTGCCACCGGACAGGGACCCAAAAACATTCAGTACTTC.

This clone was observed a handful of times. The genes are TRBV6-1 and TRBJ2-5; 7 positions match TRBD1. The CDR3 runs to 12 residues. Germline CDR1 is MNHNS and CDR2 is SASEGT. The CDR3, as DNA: TGTGCTCTCGGACAGGTCCAAGAGACCCAGTACTTC. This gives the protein CALGQVQETQYF.

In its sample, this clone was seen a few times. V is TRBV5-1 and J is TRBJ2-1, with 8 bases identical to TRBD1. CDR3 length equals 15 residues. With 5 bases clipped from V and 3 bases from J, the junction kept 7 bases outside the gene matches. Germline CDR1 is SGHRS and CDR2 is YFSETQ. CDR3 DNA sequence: TGCGCCAGCAGTTTGATACAGGGGGTCTACAATGAGCAGTTCTTC. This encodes CASSLIQGVYNEQFF.

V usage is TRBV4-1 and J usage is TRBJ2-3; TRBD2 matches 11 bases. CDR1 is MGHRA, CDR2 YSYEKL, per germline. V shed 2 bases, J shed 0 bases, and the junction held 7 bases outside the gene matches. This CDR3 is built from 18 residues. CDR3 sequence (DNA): TGCGCCAGCAGCCAACAAGCTAGCGGGGGGTCTAGCACAGATACGCAGTATTTT. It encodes CASSQQASGGSSTDTQYF.

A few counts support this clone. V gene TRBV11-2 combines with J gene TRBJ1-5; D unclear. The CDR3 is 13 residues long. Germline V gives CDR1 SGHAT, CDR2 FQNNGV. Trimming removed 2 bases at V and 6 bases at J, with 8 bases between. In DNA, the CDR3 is TGTGCCAGCAGCTTAACGGGGATTCAGCCCCAGCATTTT. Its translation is CASSLTGIQPQHF.

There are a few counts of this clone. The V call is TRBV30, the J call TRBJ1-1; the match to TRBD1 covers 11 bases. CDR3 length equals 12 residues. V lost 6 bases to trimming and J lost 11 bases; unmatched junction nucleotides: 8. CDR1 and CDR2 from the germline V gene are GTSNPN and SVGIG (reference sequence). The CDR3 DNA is TGTGCCTGCGGGACAGGGGGAAATTTGGCTTTCTTT. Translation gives CACGTGGNLAFF. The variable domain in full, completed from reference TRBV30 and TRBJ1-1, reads SQTIHQWPATLVQPVGSPLSLECTVEGTSNPNLYWYRQAAGRGLQLLFYSVGIGQISSEVPQNLSASRPQDRQFILSSKKLLLSDSGFYLCACGTGGNLAFFGQGTRLTVV.

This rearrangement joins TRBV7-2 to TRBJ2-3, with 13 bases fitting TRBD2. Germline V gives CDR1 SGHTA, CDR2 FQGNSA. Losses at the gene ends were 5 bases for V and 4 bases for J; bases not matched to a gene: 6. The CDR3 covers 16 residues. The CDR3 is CASSPRLAGGSDTQYF. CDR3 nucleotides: TGTGCCAGCAGCCCGAGACTAGCGGGAGGATCAGATACGCAGTATTTT.

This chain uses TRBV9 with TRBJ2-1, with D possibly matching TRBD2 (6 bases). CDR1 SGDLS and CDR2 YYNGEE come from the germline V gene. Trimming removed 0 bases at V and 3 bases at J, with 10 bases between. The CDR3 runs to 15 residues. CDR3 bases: TGTGCCAGCAGCGTAGTCGGGAGTGGCTACAATGAGCAGTTCTTC. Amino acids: CASSVVGSGYNEQFF.

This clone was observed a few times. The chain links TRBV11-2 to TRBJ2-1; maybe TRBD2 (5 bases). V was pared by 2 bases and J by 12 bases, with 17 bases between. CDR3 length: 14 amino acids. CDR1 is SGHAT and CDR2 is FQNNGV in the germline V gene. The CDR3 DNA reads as TGTGCCAGCAGCTTACTTGAGCGGCCTGGGGTGCAGTTCTTC. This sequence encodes CASSLLERPGVQFF.

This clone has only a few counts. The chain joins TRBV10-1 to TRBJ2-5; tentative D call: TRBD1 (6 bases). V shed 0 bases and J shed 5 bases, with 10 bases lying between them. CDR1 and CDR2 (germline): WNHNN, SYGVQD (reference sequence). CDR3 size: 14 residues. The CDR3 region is CASSESTGRETQYF. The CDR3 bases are TGCGCCAGCAGTGAGTCTACAGGGCGGGAGACCCAGTACTTC.